This TCR beta chain appears in the sequencing data of a study of blood T cell repertoires in COVID-19 (dated by TCRdb to 2020 to 2022). With respect to the entire study: Samples covering the acute and convalescent phases of COVID-19 were provided by collaborators in the United States, Italy and Spain. The repertoires were released in a freely available public database intended as a resource for research on the immune response to SARS-CoV-2. Deeply sampled blood TCRbeta repertoires from subjects exposed to, actively infected with, or recovered from COVID-19 were included in the dataset. The samples were drawn from two sources: the first 160 participants of the ongoing ImmuneRACE study, and about 1,300 subjects contributed by 6 global collaborators. Where available, HLA class I and class II types were taken from metadata supplied by the sample provider and were not determined by assay-based typing. The sample metadata nearly always contained a de-identified subject ID, COVID-19 status, age in years and sex. The prospective study material was composed of cDNA or gDNA derived from T cells, B-cell-depleted T cells, or PBMCs.

The immunoSEQ Assay, a bias-controlled multiplex PCR, was used to amplify TCRbeta CDR3 regions from genomic DNA. Under the source paper's analysis protocol: The number of nucleated cells in each sample was estimated by amplification of reference gene primers within the assay. Sequence reads were collapsed and filtered to measure the absolute abundance of every unique TCRbeta CDR3 rearrangement. For each sample, productive Simpson clonality was calculated by taking the square root of Simpson's diversity index across productive rearrangements. Drawn from immuneACCESS, this table holds only the in-frame rearrangements with V and J called that TCRdb kept. Clones are partly lost; checked studies trace under half to an unresolved V gene and leave the rest unexplained. V and J calls and clone size follow that table, whereas D and trimming were derived from the DNA. Recorded for this sample are more than 200,000 clones; roughly 90% of them occurred a single time. Over 0.55% of the sample belongs to the ten largest clones.

What the work shows at the level of the full study, not this receptor alone: How much clinical and demographic metadata was included differed by source and by participant, and the metadata was provided uncurated.

The collaborating institutions used their own protocols to collect whole blood in K2EDTA tubes. For TCRbeta analysis, collaborator samples were shipped as frozen whole blood, as isolated PBMCs, or as DNA extracted from either sample type. A distance of 12 bases separates the germline ends of V and J, which lose 5 bases and 0 bases respectively. Its CDR3 holds 16 amino acids, cysteine through phenylalanine. Just the 48-base CDR3 DNA is kept, in frame starting at base 1. From the germline V gene (reference sequence), CDR1 is SGHNT and CDR2 is YYREEE. Notes on this clone: What antigen it recognizes has not been identified. Nothing much larger sits one base from this clone, and base qualities are not available.

The source of this sequence is a human donor in a cohort sampled during active COVID-19. The chain couples TRBV5-4 to TRBJ2-6; the D region possibly corresponds to TRBD1 (5 bases align). Sequenced sample: peripheral blood. In nucleotides, the sequence is TGTGCCAGCAGTTATGACAGACGCTCTGGGGCCAACGTCCTGACTTTC. Translated, it gives CASSYDRRSGANVLTF. The CDR3, completed at both ends by the reference TRBV5-4 and TRBJ2-6 genes, gives the full variable domain ETGVTQSPTHLIKTRGQQVTLRCSSQSGHNTVSWYQQALGQGPQFIFQYYREEENGRGNFPPRFSGLQFPNYSSELNVNALELDDSALYLCASSYDRRSGANVLTFGAGSRLTVL.